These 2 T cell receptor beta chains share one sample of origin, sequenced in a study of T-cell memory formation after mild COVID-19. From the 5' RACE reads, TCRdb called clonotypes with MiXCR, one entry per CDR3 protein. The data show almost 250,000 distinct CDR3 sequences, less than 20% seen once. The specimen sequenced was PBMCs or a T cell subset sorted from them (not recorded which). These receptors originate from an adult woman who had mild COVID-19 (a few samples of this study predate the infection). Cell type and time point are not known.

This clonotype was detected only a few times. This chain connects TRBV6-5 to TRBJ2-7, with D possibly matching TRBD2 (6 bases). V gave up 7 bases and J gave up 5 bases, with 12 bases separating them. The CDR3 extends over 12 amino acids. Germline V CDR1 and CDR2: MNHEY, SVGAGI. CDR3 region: CASKAGGDEQYF. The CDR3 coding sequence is TGTGCCAGCAAAGCGGGTGGGGACGAGCAGTACTTC.

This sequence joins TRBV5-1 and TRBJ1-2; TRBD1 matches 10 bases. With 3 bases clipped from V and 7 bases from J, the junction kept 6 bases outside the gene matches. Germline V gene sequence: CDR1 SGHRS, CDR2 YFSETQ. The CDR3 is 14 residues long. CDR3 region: CASSYWTGGLGYTF. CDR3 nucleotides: TGCGCCAGCAGCTACTGGACAGGGGGTCTTGGCTACACCTTC.